This passage covers 30 T cell receptor beta chains from one sample sequenced in a study of siplizumab effects on memory and regulatory T cells. This table comes from immunoSEQ multiplex PCR, and its TCRdb copy is limited to in-frame clones, with some not included. The sample consists of 60,000 to 65,000 clones, roughly 78% of them appearing once. The sequencing input was memory CD4+ T cells sorted from blood. Source of these receptors: a human donor in good health.

CDR3 protein: CASSPRQQLGLAGAYEQYF. CDR3 bases: TGTGCCAGCAGCCCACGCCAGCAGCTTGGACTAGCGGGGGCCTACGAGCAGTACTTC. The chain uses TRBV5-4 and TRBJ2-7; 13 bases line up with TRBD2. The CDR3 contains 19 residues. V lost 4 bases and J lost 2; bases outside the gene matches: 15. The germline gives CDR1 SGHNT, CDR2 YYREEE (reference sequence).

The gene calls are TRBV7-8 and TRBJ2-6; 8 bases line up with TRBD1. The CDR3 runs to 19 residues. Germline V gene data show CDR1 as SGHVS and CDR2 as FQNEAQ. J was trimmed by 0 bases and V by 6 bases; bases with no gene match: 13. The CDR3 DNA reads as TGTGCCAGCAGGTTTATAGCCGGGACAGGCGTCTCTGGGGCCAACGTCCTGACTTTC. This gives the protein CASRFIAGTGVSGANVLTF.

The V and J genes are TRBV5-1 and TRBJ1-1, with unresolved D. Trimming removed 1 base at V and 1 base at J, with 8 bases between. The CDR3 extends over 14 amino acids. The germline V gene has CDR1 SGHRS and CDR2 YFSETQ. The CDR3 loop reads CASSLRQTNTEAFF. CDR3 bases: TGCGCCAGCAGCTTGAGGCAGACGAACACTGAAGCTTTCTTT. Full variable domain (remainder filled in from reference TRBV5-1 and TRBJ1-1): KAGVTQTPRYLIKTRGQQVTLSCSPISGHRSVSWYQQTPGQGLQFLFEYFSETQRNKGNFPGRFSGRQFSNSRSEMNVSTLELGDSALYLCASSLRQTNTEAFFGQGTRLTVV.

The chain combines TRBV11-2 with TRBJ1-3, with 9 bases fitting TRBD1. The CDR3 extends over 16 amino acids. CDR1 SGHAT and CDR2 FQNNGV come from the germline V gene. The ends lost 5 bases at V and 3 bases at J; junction bases unmatched: 8. CDR3 residues: CASSTTDRGFGNTIYF. The DNA for the CDR3 is TGTGCCAGCAGCACCACGGACAGGGGATTTGGAAACACCATATATTTT. The complete variable domain, with remaining parts taken from reference TRBV11-2 and TRBJ1-3, reads EAGVAQSPRYKIIEKRQSVAFWCNPISGHATLYWYQQILGQGPKLLIQFQNNGVVDDSQLPKDRFSAERLKGVDSTLKIQPAKLEDSAVYLCASSTTDRGFGNTIYFGEGSWLTVV.

The chain combines TRBV2 with TRBJ2-7, with 11 bases aligning to TRBD2. The germline gives CDR1 SNHLY, CDR2 FYNNEI. The CDR3 runs to 15 residues. With 9 bases clipped from V and 0 bases from J, the junction kept 7 bases outside the gene matches. CDR3 in amino acids: CASELAGASSYEQYF. As DNA, the CDR3 is TGTGCCAGTGAACTAGCGGGGGCGAGCTCCTACGAGCAGTACTTC.

The V call is TRBV29-1, the J call TRBJ2-3; D is possibly TRBD1 or TRBD2 (5 bases each). CDR3 size: 13 residues. V dropped 7 bases and J dropped 4 bases, with 15 bases sitting between them. Germline CDR1 and CDR2: SQVTM and ANQGSEA. CDR3 nucleotides: TGCAGCGACCGGGACGGAGGCGCAGATACGCAGTATTTT. Amino acid sequence: CSDRDGGADTQYF.

The chain joins TRBV2 to TRBJ1-1; tentative D call: TRBD1 (6 bases). Trimming stripped 2 bases from V and 0 bases from J, with 10 bases between. The CDR3 extends over 15 amino acids. The germline V gene encodes CDR1 SNHLY and CDR2 FYNNEI. CDR3 sequence: CASSEKGGMNTEAFF. The CDR3 bases are TGTGCCAGCAGTGAAAAGGGGGGAATGAACACTGAAGCTTTCTTT.

The V and J genes are TRBV6-5 and TRBJ1-1; D not resolved. The CDR3 is made up of 14 amino acids. The V end lost 7 bases, the J end lost 1 base, and 13 bases lay between the germline ends. The germline V gene has CDR1 MNHEY and CDR2 SVGAGI. The CDR3 DNA sequence: TGTGCCAGCACCTCCCCGCGAGGGAACACTGAAGCTTTCTTT. Amino acids: CASTSPRGNTEAFF.

The chain links TRBV19 to TRBJ1-6, with a weak D call TRBD1 (6 bases). The CDR3 contains 15 residues. CDR1 is LNHDA and CDR2 is SQIVND in the germline V gene (reference sequence). Trimming removed 0 bases at V and 7 bases at J, with 10 bases between. The CDR3 DNA sequence: TGTGCCAGTAGTATAGATGGAGGGGGAAATTCACCCCTCCACTTT. Encoded protein: CASSIDGGGNSPLHF.

In this sample, this clone turned up a few times. This chain joins TRBV5-1 and TRBJ2-5, with a tentative D call TRBD2 (5 bases). This CDR3 has 14 amino acids. V was trimmed by 0 bases and J by 1 base, leaving 7 bases between them. CDR1 is SGHRS, CDR2 YFSETQ, per germline. DNA of the CDR3: TGCGCCAGCAGCTTGGGGACTTCCCAAGAGACCCAGTACTTC. This gives the protein CASSLGTSQETQYF.

This chain connects TRBV5-1 to TRBJ2-2; D gene uncertain. The CDR3 spans 15 residues. Germline V CDR1 and CDR2: SGHRS, YFSETQ. V was shortened by 0 bases and J by 4 bases, with 10 bases between the two germline ends. CDR3 DNA sequence: TGCGCCAGCAGCTTGGGGGTTGCCGGCACCGGGGAGCTGTTTTTT. Translation gives CASSLGVAGTGELFF. Looking up the rest from reference TRBV5-1 and TRBJ2-2 gives the full variable domain: KAGVTQTPRYLIKTRGQQVTLSCSPISGHRSVSWYQQTPGQGLQFLFEYFSETQRNKGNFPGRFSGRQFSNSRSEMNVSTLELGDSALYLCASSLGVAGTGELFFGEGSRLTVL.

The chain couples TRBV6-1 to TRBJ2-1; a possible D gene is TRBD2 (6 bases). CDR1 is MNHNS and CDR2 is SASEGT in the germline V gene. The CDR3 has 16 amino acids. V lost 4 bases to trimming and J lost 5 bases, with 18 bases between them. CDR3: CASSAKWGGTHNEQFF. For the CDR3, the DNA is TGTGCCAGCAGTGCCAAATGGGGAGGCACTCACAATGAGCAGTTCTTC.

This chain links TRBV2 with TRBJ1-6; no firm D call. The V and J ends lost 7 bases and 10 bases respectively, with 14 bases between them. CDR1 is SNHLY and CDR2 is FYNNEI in the germline V gene. The CDR3 runs to 13 residues. CDR3 nucleotide sequence: TGTGCCAGCACTATGGGAGGGCGCTCACCCCTCCACTTT. This codes for CASTMGGRSPLHF.

The rearrangement links TRBV6-1 to TRBJ1-2, with D uncertain. Trimming stripped 2 bases from V and 4 bases from J, with 17 bases between. The CDR3 contains 16 residues. Germline V gives CDR1 MNHNS, CDR2 SASEGT. In nucleotides, the CDR3 is TGTGCCAGCAGTGAAATAGTAGGGAGGGAGATCTATGGCTACACCTTC. Protein product: CASSEIVGREIYGYTF.

The V gene is TRBV7-9, the J gene TRBJ1-4, with D possibly matching TRBD1 (6 bases). The CDR3 consists of 12 residues. CDR1 is SEHNR and CDR2 is FQNEAQ in the germline V gene (reference sequence). Deletions cut 8 bases from V and 8 bases from J, with 12 bases between. The CDR3 DNA sequence: TGTGCCAGCGGGCGCAGGGGAGAAAAACTGTTTTTT. Its protein product is CASGRRGEKLFF.

This chain connects TRBV5-4 to TRBJ2-7; TRBD2 aligns across 9 bases. After removal of 4 bases from V and 4 bases from J, the junction contained 12 bases not matched to a gene. This CDR3 has 16 residues. Germline CDR1 SGHNT, CDR2 YYREEE (reference sequence). The CDR3 coding sequence is TGTGCCAGCAGCCCTGGCGGGAGCGGGGGGACTTACGAGCAGTACTTC. Translating gives CASSPGGSGGTYEQYF. Looking up the rest from reference TRBV5-4 and TRBJ2-7 gives the full variable domain: ETGVTQSPTHLIKTRGQQVTLRCSSQSGHNTVSWYQQALGQGPQFIFQYYREEENGRGNFPPRFSGLQFPNYSSELNVNALELDDSALYLCASSPGGSGGTYEQYFGPGTRLTVT.

The chain has TRBV15 and TRBJ1-1; 10 nucleotides line up with TRBD1. Germline V gene sequence: CDR1 LNHNV, CDR2 YYDKDF (reference sequence). This CDR3 has 13 residues. The V and J ends lost 9 bases and 4 bases, in that order; junction bases with no gene match: 5. CDR3: CATGQGIRTEAFF. The DNA for the CDR3 is TGTGCCACGGGACAGGGGATACGCACTGAAGCTTTCTTT.

This rearrangement joins TRBV5-4 to TRBJ2-2; D gene unclear. Trimming shortened V by 4 bases and J by 3 bases, and 13 bases separated the two germline ends. This CDR3 is built from 15 residues. The germline V gene has CDR1 SGHNT and CDR2 YYREEE (reference sequence). CDR3 DNA: TGTGCCAGCAGCCCAGGACGGCATTACACCGGGGAGCTGTTTTTT. This translates into CASSPGRHYTGELFF.

The V and J genes are TRBV28 and TRBJ1-1; no definite D call. This CDR3 comprises 12 residues. Deletions cut 6 bases from V and 4 bases from J, with 9 bases between. The germline gives CDR1 MDHEN, CDR2 SYDVKM. CDR3 in amino acids: CASRSGVTEAFF. The CDR3 nucleotides are TGTGCCAGCAGGTCTGGTGTCACTGAAGCTTTCTTT.

This clone has only a few counts. V is TRBV30 and J is TRBJ1-1; TRBD1 might be the D (5 bases). The CDR3 sequence is 11 residues long. Trimming shortened V by 1 base and J by 7 bases, and 7 bases separated the two germline ends. Germline loops: CDR1 GTSNPN, CDR2 SVGIG (reference sequence). The CDR3 protein is CAWSGGDEAFF. CDR3 DNA sequence: TGTGCCTGGAGTGGAGGGGATGAAGCTTTCTTT. Drawing the rest from reference TRBV30 and TRBJ1-1, the complete variable domain is SQTIHQWPATLVQPVGSPLSLECTVEGTSNPNLYWYRQAAGRGLQLLFYSVGIGQISSEVPQNLSASRPQDRQFILSSKKLLLSDSGFYLCAWSGGDEAFFGQGTRLTVV.

This chain connects TRBV19 to TRBJ1-6; D gene uncertain. V was shortened by 10 bases and J by 7 bases, with 11 bases between the two germline ends. This CDR3 has 12 residues. CDR1 and CDR2 from the germline V gene are LNHDA and SQIVND (reference sequence). CDR3 sequence: CATHSGNSPLHF. In DNA, the CDR3 is TGTGCCACCCACAGCGGAAATTCACCCCTCCACTTT.

This clone was seen a handful of times. The chain recombines TRBV4-2 with TRBJ1-1; 10 nucleotides agree with TRBD1. The CDR3 contains 15 residues. Germline V gene data show CDR1 as LGHNA and CDR2 as YNFKEQ. The V and J ends lost 4 bases and 6 bases, in that order; junction bases with no gene match: 8. CDR3 in DNA: TGTGCCAGCAGCCGAGCCGGGACAGGGGTACCTGAAGCTTTCTTT. Encoded protein: CASSRAGTGVPEAFF.

This sequence joins TRBV5-4 and TRBJ1-2; 7 bases line up with TRBD1. This CDR3 is built from 15 residues. The V gene end was trimmed by 1 base and the J gene end by 3 bases; junction bases not matched to a gene: 6. Germline values: CDR1 SGHNT, CDR2 YYREEE (reference sequence). CDR3 residues: CASSLLGGDHYGYTF. The CDR3 nucleotides read TGTGCCAGCAGCTTGTTAGGGGGCGATCACTATGGCTACACCTTC. Full variable domain (rest looked up from reference TRBV5-4 and TRBJ1-2): ETGVTQSPTHLIKTRGQQVTLRCSSQSGHNTVSWYQQALGQGPQFIFQYYREEENGRGNFPPRFSGLQFPNYSSELNVNALELDDSALYLCASSLLGGDHYGYTFGSGTRLTVV.

The chain carries TRBV27 and TRBJ1-4; D may be TRBD1 (6 bases). Looked up from germline, CDR1 is MNHEY and CDR2 is SMNVEV (reference sequence). The V and J ends lost 6 bases and 0 bases respectively, with 14 bases between them. The CDR3 loop spans 16 amino acids. In DNA form, the CDR3 reads TGTGCCAGCAGATTAAATAGGGGGGCAACTAATGAAAAACTGTTTTTT. Translating it yields CASRLNRGATNEKLFF.

The V and J genes are TRBV5-1 and TRBJ2-3; 10 nucleotides match TRBD2. J was trimmed by 0 bases and V by 4 bases; bases with no gene match: 5. There are 16 residues in the CDR3. Looked up from germline, CDR1 is SGHRS and CDR2 is YFSETQ. The CDR3 DNA reads TGCGCCAGCAGCACAAAGCGGGGGGGCAGCACAGATACGCAGTATTTT. It is translated as CASSTKRGGSTDTQYF.

The gene calls are TRBV29-1 and TRBJ2-7; D could derive from TRBD1 or TRBD2 (5 bases each). The CDR3 covers 14 residues. V gave up 7 bases and J gave up 4 bases, with 20 bases separating them. Germline CDR1 is SQVTM and CDR2 is ANQGSEA. CDR3 sequence: CSALRSWDQYEQYF. The DNA for the CDR3 is TGCAGCGCCCTCCGGTCTTGGGACCAGTACGAGCAGTACTTC.

The V call is TRBV7-3, the J call TRBJ1-1; no clear D. Trimming left V 1 base short and J 4 bases short, with 7 bases between. CDR3 length: 13 amino acids. Germline CDR1 reads SGHTA; CDR2 reads FQGTGA. The CDR3 sequence: CASSLNKVTEAFF. The CDR3 nucleotides are TGTGCCAGCAGCTTAAATAAGGTCACTGAAGCTTTCTTT.

The chain uses TRBV28 and TRBJ1-1; D not certain. CDR1 is MDHEN, CDR2 SYDVKM, per germline. The CDR3 runs to 14 residues. The V gene lost 7 bases and the J gene lost 0 bases, with 12 bases spanning the gap. CDR3 nucleotide sequence: TGTGCCAGCATGGGCCCAATCATGAACACTGAAGCTTTCTTT. Protein product: CASMGPIMNTEAFF.

The rearrangement uses TRBV19 and TRBJ2-3, with no clear D. Germline CDR1 reads LNHDA; CDR2 reads SQIVND (reference sequence). The CDR3 loop spans 15 amino acids. Between the trimmed V and J ends, which lost 1 base and 0 bases, there was a span of 8 bases. CDR3 loop: CASSIGAASTDTQYF. Here the CDR3 DNA reads TGTGCCAGTAGTATAGGGGCCGCTAGCACAGATACGCAGTATTTT.

This chain connects TRBV5-1 to TRBJ1-6; 12 nucleotides agree with TRBD1. After removal of 3 bases from V and 10 bases from J, the junction contained 5 bases not matched to a gene. Germline CDR1 is SGHRS and CDR2 is YFSETQ. The CDR3 is 15 residues long. The CDR3 is CASSSTGTGGSPLHF. The DNA of the CDR3 is TGCGCCAGCAGCTCAACCGGGACAGGGGGCTCACCCCTCCACTTT.